Here is one T cell receptor beta chain with its context. The record originates from a study of chemoradiotherapy in HPV16-positive cancers. The CDR3 is made up of 12 amino acids. Germline V gene lookup returns CDR1 MDHEN and CDR2 SYDVKM. Deletions cut 8 bases from V and 4 bases from J, with 11 bases between. Assay used: immunoSEQ multiplex PCR; TCRdb lists only in-frame clones, some missing. The sample carries 9,500 to 11,000 clones, around 70% recorded once. The V call is TRBV28, the J call TRBJ1-1; D is undetermined. The TCR sequence derives from a human donor with HPV-associated anogenital cancer. Specimen collection occurred from a patient who underwent chemoradiotherapy. The CDR3 loop is CASGSVGTEAFF. CDR3 in DNA: TGTGCCAGCGGCTCGGTGGGCACTGAAGCTTTCTTT. The variable domain in full, completed from reference TRBV28 and TRBJ1-1, reads DVKVTQSSRYLVKRTGEKVFLECVQDMDHENMFWYRQDPGLGLRLIYFSYDVKMKEKGDIPEGYSVSREKKERFSLILESASTNQTSMYLCASGSVGTEAFFGQGTRLTVV.